This T cell receptor beta chain was identified during a study of T cell responses to AZD1222 COVID-19 vaccine. Broader study findings: Just 5 to 7 people given AZD1222 tested seropositive at baseline.

Sequenced by immunoSEQ multiplex PCR; TCRdb stores in-frame clones only, minus some. The data contain 150,000 to 170,000 clones, 70% to 90% of them seen just once; the ten biggest clones take up about 5.1%. Note on this clone: Its antigen is unidentified.

The input for sequencing was peripheral blood, taken on day 0 of MenACWY control vaccination. The receptor was derived from an adult in good health.

CDR3 in DNA: TGTGCCACCACTGAGGTAGTGGGGAGTGAAAAACTGTTTTTT. Its translation is CATTEVVGSEKLFF. The V gene is TRBV7-2, the J gene TRBJ1-4; D is unresolved. V was trimmed by 10 bases and J by 7 bases, leaving 19 bases between them. Germline V CDR1 and CDR2: SGHTA, FQGNSA. This CDR3 region has 14 residues.